This T cell receptor (beta chain) is drawn from a study of control samples from healthy donors and cancer patients. Sequencing used immunoSEQ multiplex PCR; TCRdb keeps in-frame clones, though not all of them. The sample shows about 75,000 clones, 75% to 90% of them seen only once. The length of the CDR3 is 13 residues. V gave up 4 bases and J gave up 3 bases, with 9 bases separating them. In germline, CDR1 is SGHDN, CDR2 FVKESK. The sequence derives from a man aged 50-59 years in good health. The source material was blood. The V gene is TRBV14, the J gene TRBJ1-1, with D unclear. The CDR3 sequence: CASSLNLDTEAFF. DNA for the CDR3: TGTGCCAGCAGCCTAAATTTGGACACTGAAGCTTTCTTT.